Reported below is one T cell receptor beta chain. What it recognizes is unknown. In germline, CDR1 is SEHNR, CDR2 FQNEAQ (reference sequence). The V gene end was trimmed by 4 bases and the J gene end by 0 bases; junction bases not matched to a gene: 6. This CDR3 region has 16 residues. The data belong to a study of cytomegalovirus exposure and HLA in healthy donors. The study, taken as a whole, reports: In a later analysis, several top co-occurrence clusters appeared linked to parvovirus B19, influenza, CMV and Epstein-Barr virus. The authors assumed roughly uniform sequencing depth across donors for presence/absence analyses. More clonal expansion characterized HLA-associated TCR beta chains than equally common others in a later analysis.

Amplification used 60 Vbeta primers and 13 Jbeta primers. The table came from immunoSEQ multiplex PCR; TCRdb's copy has only in-frame clones and leaves some out. Of over 120,000 clones in the sample, 70% to 85% were seen once. This TCR derives from a woman aged 55-69 years in good health and CMV-seropositive. The sample consisted of PBMCs. The chain uses TRBV7-9 and TRBJ2-7, with 10 bases matching TRBD2. The CDR3 nucleotides read TGTGCCAGCAGCTCTTATCTAGCGGGGGACTCCTACGAGCAGTACTTC. This codes for CASSSYLAGDSYEQYF.